A single sample gave rise to the 31 T cell receptor beta chains below, sequenced in a study of blood T cell repertoires in COVID-19. Generated by immunoSEQ multiplex PCR, the TCRdb table keeps only in-frame clones and is missing some. Here the sample spans 170,000 or so clones, roughly 85% being singletons. The sequencing sample was made of peripheral blood. These receptor sequences come from a man aged 45-65 years with active or convalescent COVID-19.

This chain joins TRBV4-1 and TRBJ1-5, with D possibly being TRBD1 (5 bases). The CDR3 sequence is 16 residues long. Trimming cost V 2 bases and J 3 bases, with 14 bases left between them. From germline, CDR1 is MGHRA and CDR2 YSYEKL. CDR3 in amino acids: CASSQQTVGVNQPQHF. CDR3 coding DNA: TGCGCCAGCAGCCAACAGACGGTAGGGGTCAATCAGCCCCAGCATTTT.

This clone was counted a single time. CDR3 sequence: CAISGTGVNTEAFF. Written as DNA, the CDR3 is TGTGCCATCAGTGGGACAGGAGTGAACACTGAAGCTTTCTTT. The chain carries TRBV10-3 and TRBJ1-1; TRBD1 matches 7 bases. The germline V gene has CDR1 ENHRY and CDR2 SYGVKD. The CDR3 is 14 residues long. V was clipped by 4 bases and J by 0 bases; unmatched bases: 2.

The chain couples TRBV9 to TRBJ1-2; 9 bases align to TRBD1. The CDR3 spans 16 residues. The trim removed 0 bases at V and 5 bases at J, leaving 8 bases unmatched. Per the germline V gene, CDR1 is SGDLS and CDR2 is YYNGEE. The CDR3 DNA follows: TGTGCCAGCAGCGTAGGGAATATGGACAGGGGTTATGGCTACACCTTC. Translating gives CASSVGNMDRGYGYTF.

The chain joins TRBV6-5 to TRBJ2-1; perhaps TRBD2 as D (6 bases). This CDR3 is built from 10 residues. Trimming pared 11 bases from V and 12 bases from J, leaving 14 bases between. Per germline, CDR1 MNHEY and CDR2 SVGAGI. Written as DNA, the CDR3 is TGTGCCGTCGGGAGCGAGGGGCAGTTCTTC. Translated: CAVGSEGQFF.

The chain carries TRBV18 and TRBJ2-1; tentative D call: TRBD1 (6 bases). Between the trimmed V and J ends, which lost 10 bases and 3 bases, there was a span of 13 bases. The length of the CDR3 is 13 residues. Germline-derived CDR1 and CDR2 are KGHSH and LQKENI. The CDR3 protein is CATHDRNYNEQFF. DNA of the CDR3: TGTGCCACCCACGACAGGAACTACAATGAGCAGTTCTTC.

The chain carries TRBV6-2 or TRBV6-3 and TRBJ1-5; possible D gene TRBD1, 6 bases. This CDR3 region has 16 residues. With 5 bases removed from V and 0 bases from J, the gap between germline ends came to 14 bases. Germline loops: CDR1 MNHEY, CDR2 SVGEGT. For the CDR3, the DNA is TGTGCCAGCAGTCATCCGGGACACCCTAGCAATCAGCCCCAGCATTTT. Its translation: CASSHPGHPSNQPQHF.

The chain couples TRBV24-1 to TRBJ2-5, with 11 bases aligning to TRBD1. This CDR3 comprises 16 residues. J lost 5 bases, V lost 4 bases, and 8 bases had no gene match. Germline loops: CDR1 KGHDR, CDR2 SFDVKD. CDR3 in DNA: TGTGCCACCAGTGAACACGGACAGGGGGCTCATGAGACCCAGTACTTC. It encodes CATSEHGQGAHETQYF.

This clone turned up a few times. The rearrangement joins TRBV24-1 to TRBJ2-2; D possibly corresponds to TRBD1 (5 bases). Germline loops: CDR1 KGHDR, CDR2 SFDVKD. The CDR3 consists of 16 residues. V gave up 1 base and J gave up 1 base, with 9 bases separating them. The CDR3 region has the DNA TGTGCCACCAGTGATTTATCCAGGGAGAACACCGGGGAGCTGTTTTTT. Its translation is CATSDLSRENTGELFF.

V is TRBV3-1 (or the pseudogene TRBV3-2) and J is TRBJ1-2, with D possibly matching TRBD1 (5 bases). With 4 bases removed from V and 7 bases from J, the gap between germline ends came to 16 bases. Germline assignment: CDR1 LGHDT and CDR2 YNNKEL (reference sequence). The CDR3 contains 14 residues. The CDR3 nucleotides are TGTGCCAGCAGCCCAGGTTTGGCAGGGTTTGGCTACACCTTC. Translated: CASSPGLAGFGYTF.

The chain combines TRBV7-2 with TRBJ1-4, with TRBD1 matching 10 bases. CDR1 and CDR2 from the germline V gene are SGHTA and FQGNSA. CDR3 size: 14 residues. The V segment lost 5 bases and the J segment 8 bases; nucleotides outside the gene matches: 5. In nucleotides, the CDR3 is TGTGCCAGCAGCGATTCGACAGGGGGCGAAAAACTGTTTTTT. This translates into CASSDSTGGEKLFF. The full variable domain, with the rest looked up from reference TRBV7-2 and TRBJ1-4, is GAGVSQSPSNKVTEKGKDVELRCDPISGHTALYWYRQSLGQGLEFLIYFQGNSAPDKSGLPSDRFSAERTGGSVSTLTIQRTQQEDSAVYLCASSDSTGGEKLFFGSGTQLSVL.

The CDR3 coding sequence is TGTGCCAGCAGCTTGGGACAGCTTAATGAAAAACTGTTTTTT. As protein: CASSLGQLNEKLFF. The rearrangement uses TRBV7-9 and TRBJ1-4; 7 bases are shared with TRBD1. In germline, CDR1 is SEHNR, CDR2 FQNEAQ (reference sequence). The V and J ends lost 3 bases and 4 bases, in that order; junction bases with no gene match: 2. This CDR3 has 14 residues. Full variable domain (rest looked up from reference TRBV7-9 and TRBJ1-4): DTGVSQNPRHKITKRGQNVTFRCDPISEHNRLYWYRQTLGQGPEFLTYFQNEAQLEKSRLLSDRFSAERPKGSFSTLEIQRTEQGDSAMYLCASSLGQLNEKLFFGSGTQLSVL.

In this sample, this clone turned up a few times. V is TRBV11-2 and J is TRBJ2-1, with 9 bases matching TRBD1. Germline CDR1 and CDR2: SGHAT and FQNNGV. The CDR3 totals 15 residues. The V segment lost 5 bases and the J segment 7 bases; nucleotides outside the gene matches: 9. The chain's CDR3 is CASSPRTGERNEQFF. DNA for the CDR3: TGTGCCAGCAGCCCCCGGACAGGGGAAAGGAATGAGCAGTTCTTC.

The V and J genes are TRBV29-1 and TRBJ1-4; TRBD1 aligns across 9 bases. With V trimmed by 7 bases and J by 10 bases, 10 bases remained unmatched. CDR1 is SQVTM, CDR2 ANQGSEA, per germline. The length of the CDR3 is 13 residues. The CDR3, as DNA: TGCAGCGCAACCCGGGACAGGGACGGAAAACTGTTTTTT. Its protein is CSATRDRDGKLFF.

V gene TRBV5-1 combines with J gene TRBJ1-1, with 8 bases lining up with TRBD1. J gave up 2 bases and V 4 bases, and 4 bases lay outside the gene matches. The CDR3 consists of 14 residues. Germline CDR1 is SGHRS and CDR2 is YFSETQ. The CDR3 protein is CASSGTGPNTEAFF. CDR3 nucleotide sequence: TGCGCCAGCAGCGGGACAGGACCAAACACTGAAGCTTTCTTT.

The V and J genes are TRBV14 and TRBJ1-4, with D maybe TRBD1 (5 bases). From germline, CDR1 is SGHDN and CDR2 FVKESK. The V end lost 6 bases, the J end lost 4 bases, and 12 bases lay between the germline ends. This CDR3 spans 14 amino acids. CDR3 sequence: CASSYRQSNEKLFF. The CDR3 bases are TGTGCCAGCAGTTACCGACAGAGTAATGAAAAACTGTTTTTT.

The rearrangement joins TRBV7-2 to TRBJ2-3, with 7 nucleotides matching TRBD2. Germline V gene lookup returns CDR1 SGHTA and CDR2 FQGNSA. J was trimmed by 1 base and V by 3 bases; bases with no gene match: 10. The CDR3 contains 17 residues. The CDR3: CASSFFGMSGGTDTQYF. For the CDR3, the DNA is TGTGCCAGCAGCTTTTTTGGGATGAGCGGGGGCACAGATACGCAGTATTTT.

Here the CDR3 DNA reads TGTGCCAGCAAGCTCAATCCGGGACAGGGGTTCCGGGAAAAACTGTTTTTT. It is translated as CASKLNPGQGFREKLFF. The genes are TRBV5-5 and TRBJ1-4; 10 positions agree with TRBD1. V shed 6 bases and J 8 bases; nucleotides not matched to a gene: 16. This CDR3 comprises 17 residues. From germline, CDR1 is SGHKS and CDR2 YYEKEE (reference sequence).

The V gene is TRBV15, the J gene TRBJ2-7, with 7 bases matching TRBD1. Losses at the gene ends were 2 bases for V and 4 bases for J; bases not matched to a gene: 14. The germline gives CDR1 LNHNV, CDR2 YYDKDF (reference sequence). This CDR3 is built from 17 residues. In nucleotides, the CDR3 is TGTGCCACCAGCAGAACCCCGCCCGGGACAGTGAGTTACGAGCAGTACTTC. It translates to CATSRTPPGTVSYEQYF.

This sequence joins TRBV30 and TRBJ2-3; D perhaps matches TRBD1 (5 bases). Looked up from germline, CDR1 is GTSNPN and CDR2 is SVGIG (reference sequence). V was clipped by 0 bases and J by 3 bases, with 16 bases between them. The CDR3 has 16 residues. In DNA form, the CDR3 reads TGTGCCTGGAGTGTTCGAAGGGGCACTCCAACAGATACGCAGTATTTT. It codes for CAWSVRRGTPTDTQYF. Combining the CDR3 with reference TRBV30 and TRBJ2-3 gives the whole variable domain SQTIHQWPATLVQPVGSPLSLECTVEGTSNPNLYWYRQAAGRGLQLLFYSVGIGQISSEVPQNLSASRPQDRQFILSSKKLLLSDSGFYLCAWSVRRGTPTDTQYFGPGTRLTVL.

This rearrangement joins TRBV25-1 to TRBJ2-1; the D gene is possibly TRBD2 (6 bases). Trimming took off 4 bases at V and 7 bases at J, with 17 bases between the two ends. Germline V gene sequence: CDR1 MGHDK, CDR2 SYGVNS. This CDR3 is built from 15 residues. CDR3 sequence: CASSGSGPGDNEQFF. Here the CDR3 DNA reads TGTGCCAGCAGTGGATCCGGGCCGGGGGATAATGAGCAGTTCTTC.

The J gene is TRBJ1-1, the V gene TRBV3-1 (or the pseudogene TRBV3-2), with TRBD1 matching over 10 bases. CDR1 is LGHDT, CDR2 YNNKEL, per germline (reference sequence). The CDR3 spans 15 residues. Trimming cost V 5 bases and J 5 bases; bases outside gene matches: 8. CDR3 nucleotide sequence: TGTGCCAGCAGCTTCGGGACAGGGGAGAGTACTGAAGCTTTCTTT. Amino acids: CASSFGTGESTEAFF.

This chain connects TRBV6-7 to TRBJ1-5, with 7 bases matching TRBD1. TRBV6-7 is an ORF, and what it does is uncertain. CDR3 size: 18 residues. After removal of 0 bases from V and 0 bases from J, the junction contained 8 bases not matched to a gene. CDR3 in DNA: TGTGCCAGCAGTTACTCGACAGACAGGGTTTATAGCAATCAGCCCCAGCATTTT. Protein: CASSYSTDRVYSNQPQHF.

This clone showed up just once. The chain is built from TRBV5-1 and TRBJ2-1; D is perhaps TRBD2 (6 bases). The CDR3 loop spans 16 amino acids. Germline-derived CDR1 and CDR2 are SGHRS and YFSETQ. V was clipped by 0 bases and J by 5 bases, with 15 bases between them. The DNA for the CDR3 is TGCGCCAGCAGCTTGGGTCCGGGACTCCCGGACAATGAGCAGTTCTTC. Its protein product is CASSLGPGLPDNEQFF.

The rearrangement links TRBV2 to TRBJ1-2; 7 bases are a match to TRBD1. The CDR3 covers 15 residues. V shed 6 bases, J shed 2 bases, and the junction held 9 bases outside the gene matches. Germline loops: CDR1 SNHLY, CDR2 FYNNEI. As DNA, the CDR3 is TGTGCCAGCAGGAAGGAGGCGACAGGGAACTATGGCTACACCTTC. It encodes CASRKEATGNYGYTF.

The chain employs TRBV3-1 (or the pseudogene TRBV3-2) and TRBJ1-5; D is unresolved. Germline CDR1 LGHDT, CDR2 YNNKEL (reference sequence). The CDR3 is 15 amino acids. V was cut by 3 bases and J by 7 bases, with 16 bases left in between. For the CDR3, the DNA is TGTGCCAGCAGCCAGTCACCCACCCCGGGACAGCCCCAGCATTTT. Protein: CASSQSPTPGQPQHF.

The V and J genes are TRBV19 and TRBJ2-2, with TRBD2 matching over 12 bases. With 8 bases clipped from V and 4 bases from J, the junction kept 2 bases outside the gene matches. The germline CDR1 and CDR2 sequences are LNHDA and SQIVND (reference sequence). The CDR3 spans 14 residues. Written as DNA, the CDR3 is TGTGCCAGTGGACTAGCGGGATTCACCGGGGAGCTGTTTTTT. Amino acid sequence: CASGLAGFTGELFF. The variable domain in full, with the rest retrieved from reference TRBV19 and TRBJ2-2, is DGGITQSPKYLFRKEGQNVTLSCEQNLNHDAMYWYRQDPGQGLRLIYYSQIVNDFQKGDIAEGYSVSREKKESFPLTVTSAQKNPTAFYLCASGLAGFTGELFFGEGSRLTVL.

In this sample, this clone turned up once. The chain uses TRBV24-1 and TRBJ2-7; 7 nucleotides match TRBD2. V lost 3 bases, J lost 3 bases, and 7 bases stayed unmatched. This CDR3 contains 15 residues. The germline V gene has CDR1 KGHDR and CDR2 SFDVKD. The CDR3 nucleotides read TGTGCCACCAGTGATGACCGGACTAGAGGCTACGAGCAGTACTTC. Protein sequence: CATSDDRTRGYEQYF.

CDR3 residues: CASSEDQGGTQYF. CDR3 sequence (DNA): TGTGCCAGCAGTGAAGATCAGGGGGGGACCCAGTACTTC. This chain connects TRBV2 to TRBJ2-5; TRBD1 is a possible D gene (7 bases). V dropped 1 base and J dropped 7 bases, with 10 bases sitting between them. The CDR3 extends over 13 amino acids. Germline V lookup: CDR1 SNHLY, CDR2 FYNNEI.

V gene TRBV6-2 or TRBV6-3 combines with J gene TRBJ1-4; D perhaps matches TRBD1 (6 bases). The length of the CDR3 is 12 residues. Germline-derived CDR1 and CDR2 are MNHEY and SVGEGT. The V end was cut by 5 bases, the J end by 9 bases, with 10 bases between. This CDR3 reads CASSQGQKKLFF. In DNA form, the CDR3 reads TGTGCCAGCAGTCAAGGACAGAAAAAACTGTTTTTT.

The V gene is TRBV28, the J gene TRBJ1-2, with unresolved D. The CDR3 loop spans 11 amino acids. Germline CDR1 and CDR2: MDHEN and SYDVKM. V lost 8 bases and J lost 2, with 6 bases in between. The CDR3 loop is CASGSNYGYTF. CDR3 in DNA: TGTGCCAGCGGGAGCAACTATGGCTACACCTTC.

The chain combines TRBV29-1 with TRBJ2-1; the match to TRBD1 covers 7 bases. The germline gives CDR1 SQVTM, CDR2 ANQGSEA. The CDR3 is 14 residues long. V lost 2 bases, J lost 8 bases, and 9 bases stayed unmatched. The CDR3 bases are TGCAGCGTTGAAACTATGGACAGGACCGATGAGCAGTTCTTC. Protein: CSVETMDRTDEQFF.